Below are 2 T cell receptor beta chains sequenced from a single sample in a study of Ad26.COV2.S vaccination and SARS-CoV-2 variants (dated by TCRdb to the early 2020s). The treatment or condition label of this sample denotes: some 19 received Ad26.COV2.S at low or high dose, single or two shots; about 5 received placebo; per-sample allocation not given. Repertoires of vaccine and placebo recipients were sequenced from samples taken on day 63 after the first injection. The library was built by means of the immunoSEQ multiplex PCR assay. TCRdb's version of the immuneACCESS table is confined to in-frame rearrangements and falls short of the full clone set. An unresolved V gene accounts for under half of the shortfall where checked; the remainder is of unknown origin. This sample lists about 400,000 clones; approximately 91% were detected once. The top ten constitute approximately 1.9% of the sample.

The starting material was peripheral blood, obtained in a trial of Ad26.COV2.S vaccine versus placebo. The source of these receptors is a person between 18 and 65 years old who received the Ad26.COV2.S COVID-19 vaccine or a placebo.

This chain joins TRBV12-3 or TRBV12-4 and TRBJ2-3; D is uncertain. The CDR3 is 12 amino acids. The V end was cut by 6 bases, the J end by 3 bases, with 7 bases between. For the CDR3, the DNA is TGTGCCAGCAGGGGGTATACAGATACGCAGTATTTT. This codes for CASRGYTDTQYF.

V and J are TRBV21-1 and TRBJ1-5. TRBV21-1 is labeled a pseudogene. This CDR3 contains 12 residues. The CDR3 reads CASSKINQPQHF. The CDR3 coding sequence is TGTGCCAGCAGCAAAATAAATCAGCCCCAGCATTTT.